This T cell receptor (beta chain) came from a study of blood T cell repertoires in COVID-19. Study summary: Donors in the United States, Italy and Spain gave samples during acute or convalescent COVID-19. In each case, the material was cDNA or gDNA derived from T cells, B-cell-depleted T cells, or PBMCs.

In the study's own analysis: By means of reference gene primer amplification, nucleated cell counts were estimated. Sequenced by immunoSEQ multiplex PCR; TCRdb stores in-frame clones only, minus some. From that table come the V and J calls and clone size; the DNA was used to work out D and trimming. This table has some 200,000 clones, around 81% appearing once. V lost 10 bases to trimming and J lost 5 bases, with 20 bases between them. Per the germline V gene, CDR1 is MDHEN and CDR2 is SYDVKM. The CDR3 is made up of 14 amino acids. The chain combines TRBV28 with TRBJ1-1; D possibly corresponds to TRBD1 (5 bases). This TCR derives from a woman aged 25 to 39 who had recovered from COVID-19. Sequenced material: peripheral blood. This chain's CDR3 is CATVTQGYGTEAFF. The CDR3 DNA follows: TGTGCCACCGTAACCCAGGGCTACGGGACTGAAGCTTTCTTT.